Given below is one T cell receptor (beta chain) in context. This CDR3 is 18 amino acids long. The ends lost 1 base at V and 5 bases at J; junction bases unmatched: 14. CDR1 and CDR2 (germline): LGHNA, YSLEER. The method was immunoSEQ multiplex PCR; TCRdb's version includes in-frame clones alone and lacks a portion of them. Among 87,000 or so clones listed, 84% were seen once. This specimen comes from a study of PD-L1 blockade in urothelial cancer. Study-wide context: Blood analysis occurred 3 weeks (second dose) and 6 weeks after treatment start.

As to time point: pretreatment peripheral blood. This material consisted of PBMCs, taken around atezolizumab (anti-PD-L1) treatment. J is TRBJ2-3 and V is TRBV4-3; 8 bases are a match to TRBD2. The clonotype originates from a man aged 55 to 69 with urothelial cancer. The CDR3 nucleotides read TGCGCCAGCAGCCAAGGTGGTGCGAGCGGGAGAGTTGGAGATACGCAGTATTTT. This codes for CASSQGGASGRVGDTQYF.